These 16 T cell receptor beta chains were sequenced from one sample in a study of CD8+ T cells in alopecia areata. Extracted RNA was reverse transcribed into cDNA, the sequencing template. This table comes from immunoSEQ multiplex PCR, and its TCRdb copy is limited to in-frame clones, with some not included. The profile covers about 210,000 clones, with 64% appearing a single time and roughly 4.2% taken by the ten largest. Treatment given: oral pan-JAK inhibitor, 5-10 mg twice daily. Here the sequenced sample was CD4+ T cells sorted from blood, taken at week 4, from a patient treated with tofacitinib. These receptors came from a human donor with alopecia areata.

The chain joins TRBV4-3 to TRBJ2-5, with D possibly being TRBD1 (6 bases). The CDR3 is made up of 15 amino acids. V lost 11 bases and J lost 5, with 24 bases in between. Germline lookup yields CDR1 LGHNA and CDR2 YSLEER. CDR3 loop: CACSWDRGTRETQYF. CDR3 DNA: TGCGCCTGCTCCTGGGACCGAGGGACACGGGAGACCCAGTACTTC.

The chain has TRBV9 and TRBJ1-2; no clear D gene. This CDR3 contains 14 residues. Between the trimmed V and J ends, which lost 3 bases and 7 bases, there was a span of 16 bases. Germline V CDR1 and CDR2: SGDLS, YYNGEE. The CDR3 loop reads CASSAALAGGGYTF. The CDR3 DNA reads TGTGCCAGCAGCGCCGCCCTCGCCGGCGGTGGCTACACCTTC.

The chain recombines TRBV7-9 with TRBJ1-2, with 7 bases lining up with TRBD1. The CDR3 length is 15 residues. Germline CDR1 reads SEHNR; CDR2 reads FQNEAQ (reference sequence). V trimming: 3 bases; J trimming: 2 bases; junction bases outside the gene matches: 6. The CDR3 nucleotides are TGTGCCAGCAGCTTCGGACAGGTCCAAAACTATGGCTACACCTTC. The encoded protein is CASSFGQVQNYGYTF.

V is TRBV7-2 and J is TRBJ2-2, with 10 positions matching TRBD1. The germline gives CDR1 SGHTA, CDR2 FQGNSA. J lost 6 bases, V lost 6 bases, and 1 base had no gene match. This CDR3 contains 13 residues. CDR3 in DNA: TGTGCCAGCAGTGGACAGGGGGCCGGGGAGCTGTTTTTT. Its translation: CASSGQGAGELFF.

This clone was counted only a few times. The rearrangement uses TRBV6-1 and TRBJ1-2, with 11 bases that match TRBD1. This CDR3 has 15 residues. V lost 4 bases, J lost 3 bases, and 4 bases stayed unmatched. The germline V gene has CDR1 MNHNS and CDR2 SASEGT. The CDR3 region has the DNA TGTGCCAGCAGTGTCCGGACAGGGGGCTACTATGGCTACACCTTC. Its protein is CASSVRTGGYYGYTF.

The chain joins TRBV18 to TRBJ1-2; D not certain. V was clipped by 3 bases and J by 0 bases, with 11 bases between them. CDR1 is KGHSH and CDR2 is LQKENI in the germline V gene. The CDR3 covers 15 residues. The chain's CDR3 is CASSPTAQANYGYTF. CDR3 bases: TGTGCCAGCTCACCGACGGCCCAAGCTAACTATGGCTACACCTTC.

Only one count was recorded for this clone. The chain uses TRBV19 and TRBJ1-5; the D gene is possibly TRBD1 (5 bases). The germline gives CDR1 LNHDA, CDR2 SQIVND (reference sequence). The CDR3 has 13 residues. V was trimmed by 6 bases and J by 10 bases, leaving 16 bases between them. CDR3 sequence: CASRYGAPGPQHF. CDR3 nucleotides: TGTGCCAGTAGATATGGGGCCCCTGGTCCCCAGCATTTT.

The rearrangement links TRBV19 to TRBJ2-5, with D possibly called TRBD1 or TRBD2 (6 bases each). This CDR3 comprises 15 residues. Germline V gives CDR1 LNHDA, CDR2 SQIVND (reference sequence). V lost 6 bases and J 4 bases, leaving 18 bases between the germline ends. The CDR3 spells CASRRTGAVGETQYF. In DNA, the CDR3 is TGTGCCAGTAGACGGACGGGGGCCGTGGGAGAGACCCAGTACTTC.

The CDR3 nucleotides read TGTGCCAGCAGTGAATCGGATTTTGGGGCCAACGTCCTGACTTTC. This sequence encodes CASSESDFGANVLTF. The rearrangement joins TRBV2 to TRBJ2-6; D uncertain. The CDR3 covers 15 residues. Trimming removed 2 bases from V and 3 bases from J, with 8 bases in between. In germline, CDR1 is SNHLY, CDR2 FYNNEI.

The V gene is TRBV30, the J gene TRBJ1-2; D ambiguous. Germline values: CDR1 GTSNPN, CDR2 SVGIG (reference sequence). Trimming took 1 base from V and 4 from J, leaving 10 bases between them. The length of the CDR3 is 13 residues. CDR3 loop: CAWSDQVSYGYTF. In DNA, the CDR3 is TGTGCCTGGAGTGATCAGGTCTCCTATGGCTACACCTTC.

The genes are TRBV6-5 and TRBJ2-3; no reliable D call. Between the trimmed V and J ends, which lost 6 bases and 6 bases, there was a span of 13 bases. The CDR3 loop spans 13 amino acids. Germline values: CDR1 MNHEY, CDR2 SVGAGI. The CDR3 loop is CASRSTLVDTQYF. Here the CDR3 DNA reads TGTGCCAGCAGATCTACCCTAGTGGATACGCAGTATTTT.

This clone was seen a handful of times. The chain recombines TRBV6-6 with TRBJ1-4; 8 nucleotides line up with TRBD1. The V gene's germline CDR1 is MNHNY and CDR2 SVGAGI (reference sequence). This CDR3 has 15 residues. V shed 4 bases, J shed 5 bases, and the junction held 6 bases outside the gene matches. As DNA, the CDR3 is TGTGCCAGCAGTTCCCAGACAGGGGCCAATGAAAAACTGTTTTTT. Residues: CASSSQTGANEKLFF.

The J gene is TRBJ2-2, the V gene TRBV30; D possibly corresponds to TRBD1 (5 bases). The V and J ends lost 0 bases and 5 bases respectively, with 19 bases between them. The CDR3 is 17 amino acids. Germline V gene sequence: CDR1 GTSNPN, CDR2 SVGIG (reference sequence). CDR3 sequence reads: CAWSVQQGSPPTGELFF. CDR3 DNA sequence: TGTGCCTGGAGTGTACAGCAGGGTTCCCCCCCGACCGGGGAGCTGTTTTTT.

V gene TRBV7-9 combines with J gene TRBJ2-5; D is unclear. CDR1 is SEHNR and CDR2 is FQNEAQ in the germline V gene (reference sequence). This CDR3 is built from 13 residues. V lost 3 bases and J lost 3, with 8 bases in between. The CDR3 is CASSLDWEETQYF. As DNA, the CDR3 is TGTGCCAGCAGCTTGGATTGGGAAGAGACCCAGTACTTC.

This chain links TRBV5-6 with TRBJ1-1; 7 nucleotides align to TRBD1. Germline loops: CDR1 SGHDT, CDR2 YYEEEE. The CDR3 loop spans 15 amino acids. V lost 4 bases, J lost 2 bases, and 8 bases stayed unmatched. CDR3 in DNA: TGTGCCAGCAGCGAGCTGACAGGGTCAAACACTGAAGCTTTCTTT. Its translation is CASSELTGSNTEAFF.

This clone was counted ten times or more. CDR3 sequence: CASTPDLDGDEKLFF. In DNA form, the CDR3 reads TGTGCCAGCACCCCAGACCTGGATGGGGATGAAAAACTGTTTTTT. J is TRBJ1-4 and V is TRBV6-6; D ambiguous. CDR3 length equals 15 residues. V was shortened by 7 bases and J by 6 bases, with 18 bases between the two germline ends. Germline CDR1 reads MNHNY; CDR2 reads SVGAGI (reference sequence).